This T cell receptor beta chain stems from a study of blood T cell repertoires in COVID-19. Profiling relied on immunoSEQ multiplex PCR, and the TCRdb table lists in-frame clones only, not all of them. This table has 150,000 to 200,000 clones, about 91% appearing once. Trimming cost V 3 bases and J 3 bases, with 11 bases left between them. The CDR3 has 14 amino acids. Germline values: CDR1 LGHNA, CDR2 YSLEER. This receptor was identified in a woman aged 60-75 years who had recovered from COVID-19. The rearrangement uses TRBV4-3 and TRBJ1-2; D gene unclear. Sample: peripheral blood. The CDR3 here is CASSQILGDYGYTF. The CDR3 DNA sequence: TGCGCCAGCAGCCAGATTCTAGGTGACTATGGCTACACCTTC.